The clone carrying this T cell receptor (beta chain) was seen ten or more times. Antigen unknown. These data originate in a study of spatial heterogeneity in lung cancer. Points from the study as a whole: Tumor mutation counts were tracked by expanded intratumoral alpha and beta TCR counts. The counts of expanded TCRs, ubiquitous and regional, tracked ubiquitous and regional nonsynonymous mutations, respectively.

Time point indicated: sample taken at primary tumor resection. Unsorted whole RNA from tumor, nontumor lung or frozen PBMC underwent sequencing. Every TCR cDNA molecule bore a unique molecular identifier. MiXCR, run by TCRdb on the 5' RACE reads, gives a single entry per CDR3 protein. In the table there are several thousand distinct CDR3 sequences, 5% to 6.5% of which are singletons. The CDR3 is 15 amino acids. The germline V and J ends were trimmed by 4 bases and 0 bases, with 12 bases remaining between them. Germline CDR1 reads SGHDT; CDR2 reads YYEEEE. The gene calls are TRBV5-6 and TRBJ2-3; the D gene is possibly TRBD1 (6 bases). The starting material was lung tumor tissue, obtained at surgery. The source is a male donor with early-stage non-small cell lung cancer. CDR3: CASSPWGPSTDTQYF. The CDR3 DNA follows: TGTGCCAGCAGCCCTTGGGGGCCTAGCACAGATACGCAGTATTTT.